These 29 T cell receptor beta chains share one sample of origin, sequenced in a study of CDR3 diversity in severe acne. MiXCR was run by TCRdb on the PCR reads, yielding one entry per CDR3 protein. This sample has almost 85,000 distinct CDR3 sequences, with 50% to 65% found just once. Sequenced sample: blood. The receptors here all came from a male donor in good health, without acne.

Details on this clonotype: Since a much larger clone is just one base distant, this may be a read error. J is TRBJ1-4 and V is TRBV25-1; TRBD1 is a possible D gene (5 bases). Germline loops: CDR1 MGHDK, CDR2 SYGVNS. This CDR3 is 11 amino acids long. CDR3 amino acids: CAGRENEKLFF. Here the CDR3 DNA reads TGTGCCGGCAGGGAAAATGAAAAACTGTTTTTT.

This clonotype occurred a few times. V and J are TRBV7-4 and TRBJ2-7; D uncertain. Trimming removed 7 bases from V and 2 bases from J, with 9 bases in between. The CDR3 sequence is 12 residues long. Germline CDR1 is SGHVT and CDR2 is SQSDAQ. CDR3 protein: CASKAAPYEQYF. The CDR3 DNA reads TGTGCCAGCAAGGCAGCACCCTACGAGCAGTACTTC.

In its sample, this clonotype was seen many times. The chain uses TRBV12-3 or TRBV12-4 and TRBJ1-5, with 8 nucleotides matching TRBD1. There are 14 residues in the CDR3. Losses at the gene ends were 8 bases for V and 2 bases for J; bases not matched to a gene: 5. CDR3 bases: TGTGCCAGCCATCAGGGGGCGGGCAATCAGCCCCAGCATTTT. It codes for CASHQGAGNQPQHF.

Of note for this clonotype: This may be a read error, as it is one base from a much larger clone. The chain has TRBV15 and TRBJ1-2; D is undetermined. This CDR3 is built from 14 residues. CDR1 is LNHNV and CDR2 is YYDKDF in the germline V gene (reference sequence). CDR3 DNA sequence: TGTGCCACCAGCAGAGAGTTAGATATTCTTGGCCACACCTTC. Translated: CATSRELDILGHTF.

The chain carries TRBV7-8 and TRBJ1-5; no clear D. Trimming removed 0 bases from V and 2 bases from J, with 14 bases in between. This CDR3 spans 17 amino acids. Germline-derived CDR1 and CDR2 are SGHVS and FQNEAQ. Here the CDR3 reads CASSLAKYTYGNQPQHF. CDR3 nucleotide sequence: TGTGCCAGCAGCTTAGCGAAGTATACCTATGGCAATCAGCCCCAGCATTTT.

This clonotype has more than one count but fewer than ten. This chain joins TRBV6-7 and TRBJ2-3; D possibly uses TRBD1 or TRBD2 (6 bases each). TRBV6-7 is an open reading frame, and its role is uncertain. There are 12 residues in the CDR3. Trimming cost V 10 bases and J 5 bases, with 13 bases left between them. The CDR3 DNA reads as TGTGCCAACGAGGGGGAGGAAGATACGCAGTATTTT. Protein product: CANEGEEDTQYF.

The chain combines TRBV25-1 with TRBJ2-7; D possibly corresponds to TRBD1 (6 bases). Between the trimmed V and J ends, which lost 7 bases and 5 bases, there was a span of 18 bases. This CDR3 contains 14 residues. Germline CDR1 and CDR2: MGHDK and SYGVNS. The CDR3 nucleotides read TGTGCCAGCAATGCGACAGGATACCTTCACGAGCAGTACTTC. This gives the protein CASNATGYLHEQYF.

This clonotype was counted many times. V is TRBV6-2 or TRBV6-3 and J is TRBJ2-3; 9 nucleotides match TRBD2. Losses at the gene ends were 5 bases for V and 12 bases for J; bases not matched to a gene: 9. Germline assignment: CDR1 MNHEY and CDR2 SVGEGT. The CDR3 runs to 13 residues. The CDR3 here is CASSPWSSGEQYF. Here the CDR3 DNA reads TGTGCCAGCAGTCCCTGGTCTAGCGGGGAACAGTATTTT.

About this clonotype: Given the absence of the conserved phenylalanine or tryptophan at the CDR3 end, a read error is likely. This chain joins TRBV2 and TRBJ1-2; 8 bases fit TRBD1. There are 13 residues in the CDR3. The V gene end was trimmed by 5 bases and the J gene end by 7 bases; junction bases not matched to a gene: 6. Per the germline V gene, CDR1 is SNHLY and CDR2 is FYNNEI. The CDR3 is CASSRQGSCGYTC. CDR3 coding DNA: TGTGCCAGCAGTCGACAGGGGTCGTGTGGCTACACCTGC.

The CDR3 sequence: CASSLGLAGGIETQYF. CDR3 coding DNA: TGTGCCAGCAGCTTAGGTCTAGCGGGAGGCATAGAGACCCAGTACTTC. The rearrangement joins TRBV7-6 to TRBJ2-5; TRBD2 agrees at 11 bases. The length of the CDR3 is 16 residues. The V segment lost 1 base and the J segment 4 bases; nucleotides outside the gene matches: 5. CDR1 is SGHVS and CDR2 is FNYEAQ in the germline V gene.

The rearrangement links TRBV10-3 to TRBJ2-7; TRBD2 agrees at 10 bases. Germline V gene data show CDR1 as ENHRY and CDR2 as SYGVKD. With V trimmed by 7 bases and J by 3 bases, 9 bases remained unmatched. This CDR3 contains 15 residues. CDR3 in DNA: TGTGCCATCAACGGAAGGACTAGCGGAAACTACGAGCAGTACTTC. Translated, it gives CAINGRTSGNYEQYF.

The chain recombines TRBV14 with TRBJ2-7; D perhaps matches TRBD1 (6 bases). Germline V gene data show CDR1 as SGHDN and CDR2 as FVKESK. The CDR3 has 14 amino acids. Trimming took off 4 bases at V and 2 bases at J, with 12 bases between the two ends. CDR3 amino acids: CASSPIRGPYEQYF. CDR3 nucleotide sequence: TGTGCCAGCAGCCCCATCAGGGGACCCTACGAGCAGTACTTC.

V gene TRBV7-2 combines with J gene TRBJ1-1; D uncertain. The V end was cut by 2 bases, the J end by 6 bases, with 10 bases between. The CDR3 consists of 13 residues. CDR1 and CDR2 (germline): SGHTA, FQGNSA. CDR3 protein: CASSLIPLAEAFF. The CDR3 DNA is TGTGCCAGCAGCTTAATTCCACTAGCTGAAGCTTTCTTT. Variable domain in full (rest from reference TRBV7-2 and TRBJ1-1): GAGVSQSPSNKVTEKGKDVELRCDPISGHTALYWYRQSLGQGLEFLIYFQGNSAPDKSGLPSDRFSAERTGGSVSTLTIQRTQQEDSAVYLCASSLIPLAEAFFGQGTRLTVV.

This clonotype has a count of ten or more. The rearrangement joins TRBV4-2 to TRBJ2-5, with a weak D call TRBD1 (6 bases). Between the trimmed V and J ends, which lost 0 bases and 5 bases, there was a span of 13 bases. CDR3 length: 15 amino acids. Per germline, CDR1 LGHNA and CDR2 YNFKEQ. CDR3 amino acids: CASSQDPGVAETQYF. CDR3 sequence (DNA): TGTGCCAGCAGCCAAGATCCAGGGGTGGCGGAGACCCAGTACTTC.

The rearrangement links TRBV25-1 to TRBJ2-2, with 10 bases fitting TRBD2. CDR1 is MGHDK, CDR2 SYGVNS, per germline. The CDR3 sequence is 18 residues long. The ends lost 3 bases at V and 4 bases at J; junction bases unmatched: 11. The CDR3 sequence: CASSDLRGGLAPTGELFF. DNA of the CDR3: TGTGCCAGCAGTGACCTTAGAGGGGGACTAGCGCCCACCGGGGAGCTGTTTTTT.

In its sample, this clonotype was seen many times. In nucleotides, the CDR3 is TGTGCCAGCAGTCTAACTAGATCAGGAGATACGCAGTATTTT. Its protein is CASSLTRSGDTQYF. The chain is built from TRBV12-3 or TRBV12-4 and TRBJ2-3; D perhaps matches TRBD2 (5 bases). The ends were cut back, 5 bases at V and 5 bases at J, with 14 bases in the middle. This CDR3 is built from 14 residues.

This chain links TRBV27 with TRBJ2-1; 8 bases align to TRBD1. Trimming removed 4 bases from V and 2 bases from J; junction bases left unmatched: 7. Germline V gene data show CDR1 as MNHEY and CDR2 as SMNVEV (reference sequence). This CDR3 is built from 16 residues. The CDR3 loop reads CASSSYRGTAYNEQFF. For the CDR3, the DNA is TGTGCCAGCAGTTCGTACAGGGGGACAGCCTACAATGAGCAGTTCTTC.

This clonotype was seen a few times. The V gene is TRBV12-3 or TRBV12-4, the J gene TRBJ1-5, with D possibly matching TRBD1 (5 bases). This CDR3 region has 16 residues. Trimming pared 3 bases from V and 5 bases from J, leaving 17 bases between. CDR3 nucleotide sequence: TGTGCCAGCAGTTTTGGGGGAGGTCCCGGGGATCAGCCCCAGCATTTT. Residues: CASSFGGGPGDQPQHF.

This chain uses TRBV4-1 with TRBJ1-1, with D perhaps matching TRBD1 (5 bases). The V gene lost 2 bases and the J gene lost 0 bases, with 13 bases spanning the gap. Looked up from germline, CDR1 is MGHRA and CDR2 is YSYEKL. The CDR3 extends over 16 amino acids. CDR3 coding DNA: TGCGCCAGCAGCCAACAGTTTGGGGCTATGAACACTGAAGCTTTCTTT. It translates to CASSQQFGAMNTEAFF.

The J gene is TRBJ1-1, the V gene TRBV5-1; D is ambiguous. The length of the CDR3 is 16 residues. CDR1 SGHRS and CDR2 YFSETQ come from the germline V gene. Trimming took 4 bases from V and 0 from J, leaving 16 bases between them. CDR3: CASSPPPGRVNTEAFF. The CDR3 DNA reads as TGCGCCAGCAGCCCCCCGCCGGGAAGAGTGAACACTGAAGCTTTCTTT.

The chain uses TRBV24-1 and TRBJ2-5; D unclear. The V gene lost 6 bases and the J gene lost 7 bases, with 8 bases spanning the gap. The CDR3 consists of 11 residues. Looked up from germline, CDR1 is KGHDR and CDR2 is SFDVKD. This chain's CDR3 is CATSTRGTQYF. In nucleotides, the CDR3 is TGTGCCACCAGTACCAGAGGGACCCAGTACTTC.

In the case of this clonotype: One junction end disagrees with the germline gene, perhaps due to a read error. The chain joins TRBV20-1 to TRBJ2-7; tentatively, D is TRBD2 (6 bases). Germline V gives CDR1 DFQATT, CDR2 SNEGSKA (reference sequence). There are 13 residues in the CDR3. As DNA, the CDR3 is TGTGCCTGGGGAGGCGGGCCTCCTGGCGAGCAGTACTTC. Residues: CAWGGGPPGEQYF.

The chain joins TRBV7-6 to TRBJ2-5; 8 positions match TRBD2. Looked up from germline, CDR1 is SGHVS and CDR2 is FNYEAQ. V gave up 5 bases and J gave up 4 bases; unmatched junction bases: 18. The length of the CDR3 is 18 residues. CDR3 in amino acids: CASSARPGTGGPGETQYF. The CDR3 region has the DNA TGTGCCAGCAGCGCCCGCCCGGGAACGGGGGGGCCGGGAGAGACCCAGTACTTC.

In this sample, this clonotype turned up a few times. The V and J genes are TRBV5-1 and TRBJ2-6, with 7 bases aligning to TRBD1. Germline V lookup: CDR1 SGHRS, CDR2 YFSETQ. V was clipped by 5 bases and J by 0 bases; unmatched bases: 14. CDR3 size: 19 residues. In DNA, the CDR3 is TGCGCCAGCAGACAAACAACGGGACAGATTTCCTCTGGGGCCAACGTCCTGACTTTC. Its protein product is CASRQTTGQISSGANVLTF.

The V gene is TRBV7-9, the J gene TRBJ2-7, with unresolved D. CDR3 length: 13 residues. V was clipped by 5 bases and J by 2 bases, with 10 bases between them. From germline, CDR1 is SEHNR and CDR2 FQNEAQ (reference sequence). The CDR3 DNA reads as TGTGCCAGCAGCGCCACTAATGCCTACGAGCAGTACTTC. This encodes CASSATNAYEQYF.

This chain connects TRBV20-1 to TRBJ1-1, with TRBD1 as a possible D gene (5 bases). The V and J ends lost 2 bases and 5 bases respectively, with 15 bases between them. Per germline, CDR1 DFQATT and CDR2 SNEGSKA (reference sequence). The CDR3 loop spans 14 amino acids. CDR3 protein: CSARRVGGGTEAFF. Here the CDR3 DNA reads TGCAGTGCTAGACGCGTTGGGGGGGGTACTGAAGCTTTCTTT.

V is TRBV5-6 and J is TRBJ2-5; 8 bases align to TRBD1. V gave up 2 bases and J gave up 5 bases; unmatched junction bases: 11. In germline, CDR1 is SGHDT, CDR2 YYEEEE. This CDR3 has 16 residues. The CDR3, as DNA: TGTGCCAGCAGCTTTGGGGACAGGTCGGGAATCGAGACCCAGTACTTC. It codes for CASSFGDRSGIETQYF.

This clonotype is deemed medium-sized. The chain couples TRBV20-1 to TRBJ1-1, with 8 bases matching TRBD1. Trimming at V came to 3 bases and at J to 5 bases, leaving 5 bases not matched to a gene. This CDR3 is built from 13 residues. Germline V gene sequence: CDR1 DFQATT, CDR2 SNEGSKA (reference sequence). The CDR3 DNA sequence: TGCAGTGCTAGTAACAGGGGGAAGACTGAAGCTTTCTTT. This gives the protein CSASNRGKTEAFF.

In this sample, this clonotype turned up once. The gene calls are TRBV4-1 and TRBJ1-5; TRBD1 might be the D (5 bases). The CDR3 covers 17 residues. V was trimmed by 3 bases and J by 7 bases, leaving 22 bases between them. Germline V lookup: CDR1 MGHRA, CDR2 YSYEKL. As DNA, the CDR3 is TGCGCCAGCAGCCAGCCCCCGGGACGAGGGGCCCTACAGCCCCAGCATTTT. Translating gives CASSQPPGRGALQPQHF.